This TCR beta chain emerged from a study of T cells in Graves' hyperthyroidism and ophthalmopathy. Study results and caveats: Ophthalmopathy was predicted by the model a median of approximately 6 months ahead of onset. Using 13 V-J features, a model discriminated ophthalmopathy from stable hyperthyroidism.

V trimming: 2 bases; J trimming: 0 bases; junction bases outside the gene matches: 3. The CDR3 is 16 residues long. Germline V gene lookup returns CDR1 KGHDR and CDR2 SFDVKD. Using RNA transcripts as the source, TCR beta CDR3 regions were amplified. The primer set for the first-round RT-PCR of the TCR CDR3 was HTBI. TCRdb ran MiXCR on the multiplex PCR reads and lists one entry per CDR3 protein. The sample consists of a few hundred thousand distinct CDR3 sequences, 13% to 15% of them appearing once. This clonotype was found many times. The antigen is unknown. Subjects with ophthalmopathy showed a Clinical Activity Score no lower than 3, a NOSPECS grade no lower than 4, and a duration shorter than 3 months. Any patient presenting with uncontrolled infection, other autoimmune disease, pregnancy or lactation was left out.

The sample comprised blood. The V gene is TRBV24-1, the J gene TRBJ2-1, with 7 bases that match TRBD2. The clonotype comes from a woman in her thirties with Graves' ophthalmopathy. CDR3 sequence (DNA): TGTGCCACCAGTGATTCTAAGCGGGGCTCCTACAATGAGCAGTTCTTC. It encodes CATSDSKRGSYNEQFF.